The rows below give T cell receptor beta chains drawn from one sample of a study of blood T cell repertoires in COVID-19. This table comes from immunoSEQ multiplex PCR, and its TCRdb copy is limited to in-frame clones, with some not included. This table holds some 150,000 clones, 85% found once. The sequenced material came from peripheral blood. These receptors were collected from a woman aged 40 to 50 with active or convalescent COVID-19. CDR3s leave out the opening cysteine and the closing phenylalanine or tryptophan. Each record gives: V gene, J gene, CDR3 protein.

v_gene: TRBV5-5
j_gene: TRBJ2-5
CDR3aa: ASTLGLADQETQY

v_gene: TRBV5-4
j_gene: TRBJ2-3
CDR3aa: ASSLAGEGDTQY

v_gene: TRBV11-2
j_gene: TRBJ1-6
CDR3aa: ASSRNLGASGTSNSPLH

v_gene: TRBV9
j_gene: TRBJ1-2
CDR3aa: ASNRDSHYGYT

v_gene: TRBV9
j_gene: TRBJ2-1
CDR3aa: ASTQGGGNYNEQF

v_gene: TRBV29-1
j_gene: TRBJ1-5
CDR3aa: SVQTTGGQQPQH

v_gene: TRBV6-5
j_gene: TRBJ1-3
CDR3aa: ASRGQGGGNTIY

v_gene: TRBV27
j_gene: TRBJ1-2
CDR3aa: ASSLGDRAPMVGYT

v_gene: TRBV6-4
j_gene: TRBJ2-1
CDR3aa: ASSDSSGGANEQF

v_gene: TRBV6-1
j_gene: TRBJ1-3
CDR3aa: ASSEGGSGNTIY

v_gene: TRBV5-1
j_gene: TRBJ2-7
CDR3aa: ASSPSGQGTEQY

v_gene: TRBV5-1
j_gene: TRBJ2-2
CDR3aa: ASSSGWTEAGELF

v_gene: TRBV9
j_gene: TRBJ2-1
CDR3aa: ASSVSGVSSYNEQF

v_gene: TRBV11-2
j_gene: TRBJ1-4
CDR3aa: ASSLRQGTNEKLF

v_gene: TRBV28
j_gene: TRBJ1-5
CDR3aa: ASSLPGSGSNQPQH

v_gene: TRBV5-8
j_gene: TRBJ2-4
CDR3aa: ASSLGATGVSKNIQY

v_gene: TRBV4-2
j_gene: TRBJ1-2
CDR3aa: ASSQEGRFNTNYGYT

v_gene: TRBV5-6
j_gene: TRBJ1-6
CDR3aa: ASSLAFRGTQDPNSPLH

v_gene: TRBV24-1
j_gene: TRBJ1-2
CDR3aa: ATSDGDRGGYGYT

v_gene: TRBV7-9
j_gene: TRBJ2-4
CDR3aa: ASSRFVQAKNIQY

v_gene: TRBV18
j_gene: TRBJ1-1
CDR3aa: ASSTRTGETF

v_gene: TRBV5-4
j_gene: TRBJ2-5
CDR3aa: ASSRTGAGQETQY

v_gene: TRBV4-1
j_gene: TRBJ2-7
CDR3aa: ATPDFRDLSTYEQY

v_gene: TRBV2
j_gene: TRBJ2-1
CDR3aa: ATKAGENNEQF

v_gene: TRBV6-5
j_gene: TRBJ1-1
CDR3aa: ASSYQGKGNTEAF

v_gene: TRBV28
j_gene: TRBJ1-2
CDR3aa: ASRPEGGNYGYT

v_gene: TRBV5-1
j_gene: TRBJ2-1
CDR3aa: ASSPPGQVPNEQF

v_gene: TRBV2
j_gene: TRBJ1-3
CDR3aa: ASSESSYYAGNTIY

v_gene: TRBV6-5
j_gene: TRBJ2-7
CDR3aa: AARSGHPYEQY

v_gene: TRBV6-1
j_gene: TRBJ2-4
CDR3aa: ASSESASRRTY

v_gene: TRBV28
j_gene: TRBJ1-1
CDR3aa: ASSFYRGEGKAF

v_gene: TRBV5-1
j_gene: TRBJ2-7
CDR3aa: ASSGGQGSYEQY

v_gene: TRBV3-1/TRBV3-2
j_gene: TRBJ2-7
CDR3aa: ASSLGGYEQY

v_gene: TRBV7-2
j_gene: TRBJ2-3
CDR3aa: ASSLGLAGPWGTDTQY

v_gene: TRBV4-1
j_gene: TRBJ1-1
CDR3aa: ASSHLLRGKENTEAF

v_gene: TRBV28
j_gene: TRBJ2-3
CDR3aa: ASTEIATDTQY

v_gene: TRBV30
j_gene: TRBJ1-2
CDR3aa: AWTSGFYYGYT

v_gene: TRBV29-1
j_gene: TRBJ1-2
CDR3aa: SVATGGYGYT

v_gene: TRBV6-2/TRBV6-3
j_gene: TRBJ1-6
CDR3aa: ASSIPRRGRDSPLH

v_gene: TRBV4-1
j_gene: TRBJ1-6
CDR3aa: ASSRGGGFGNSPLH